The entry below describes one T cell receptor (beta chain). Its antigen is unidentified. The data originate from a study of tumor-infiltrating lymphocytes in primary liver carcinoma. Overall study results and limits: Between tumor regions, pairs overlapped more than tumor-adjacent and tumor-blood pairs did.

A primer in the constant region served to generate TCR beta cDNA from 500 to 600 ng of total RNA. It was through three nested multiplex PCR rounds of slightly modified ARM-PCR that TCR beta libraries arose. With TRBV1-TRBV30 forward primers and a C-beta reverse primer, the first two PCR rounds were run for 10 cycles each. TCRdb passed the multiplex PCR reads through MiXCR, listing each CDR3 protein once. The top ten clones hold about 16% of a sample with roughly 32,000 distinct CDR3 sequences, roughly four fifths of them seen once. The V gene end was trimmed by 4 bases and the J gene end by 2 bases; junction bases not matched to a gene: 10. The germline V gene encodes CDR1 MNHNS and CDR2 SASEGT. The CDR3 sequence is 17 residues long. Unsorted bulk tissue (roughly 17-32 mg) underwent RNA and DNA co-extraction. All patients had surgically resected primary liver carcinoma. Five distinct regions per tumor were sampled.

The chain is built from TRBV6-1 and TRBJ2-7, with TRBD2 matching over 11 bases. The sequence came from a man aged 35 to 55 with primary liver carcinoma and hepatitis B virus infection. Material: liver tumor tissue from sampling region 4. Subset: tumor region T4, right-lateral pole. CDR3 loop: CASSVSTSGRGPYEQYF. As DNA, the CDR3 is TGTGCCAGCAGTGTCAGTACTAGCGGGAGAGGGCCCTACGAGCAGTACTTC.